The 6 T cell receptor beta chains below were found in one sample sequenced in a study of T cell repertoires in cytomegalovirus infection (dated by TCRdb to the late 2010s). These receptors are not linked to any known antigen. TCRdb shows the sequencer as Illumina HiSeq 1500. Using fastp trimming at Q25 and MiXCR clonotype assembly, TCRdb reanalyzed the public sequencing data and kept in-frame beta chains. Each CDR3 protein gets just one entry, which takes the most common genes and DNA from the rows behind it. This sample holds fewer than 350,000 distinct CDR3 sequences; approximately 32% were observed only once. The ten largest clonotypes hold roughly 20% of the sample. Explained via the paper, the treatment or condition label denotes: in vitro stimulation with specific CMV peptide epitopes to enrich CMV-specific T cells. The sample was cultured PBMCs, taken from culture after CMV antigen stimulation. Every receptor here comes from a human donor in good health (CMV status not recorded). Some clones in this sample may be carry-over from other donors' samples.

The chain employs TRBV5-4 and TRBJ2-3; maybe TRBD2 (5 bases). This CDR3 contains 13 residues. Trimming took off 1 base at V and 5 bases at J, with 8 bases between the two ends. In germline, CDR1 is SGHNT, CDR2 YYREEE (reference sequence). CDR3 nucleotides: TGTGCCAGCAGCTTGCCAGAGGGAGATACGCAGTATTTT. It encodes CASSLPEGDTQYF.

This clonotype has more than one count but fewer than ten. The chain employs TRBV11-2 and TRBJ2-1; tentatively, D is TRBD2 (6 bases). Between the trimmed V and J ends, which lost 0 bases and 6 bases, there was a span of 9 bases. The CDR3 consists of 14 residues. Germline loops: CDR1 SGHAT, CDR2 FQNNGV. Written as DNA, the CDR3 is TGTGCCAGCAGCTTAGAACTAGCAGCCAATGAGCAGTTCTTC. Amino acids: CASSLELAANEQFF.

The chain recombines TRBV19 with TRBJ2-7; 10 bases agree with TRBD2. The CDR3 length is 13 residues. Trimming removed 6 bases from V and 6 bases from J; junction bases left unmatched: 5. CDR1 LNHDA and CDR2 SQIVND come from the germline V gene (reference sequence). DNA of the CDR3: TGTGCCAGTAGCACTAGCGGGACTGGCGAGCAGTACTTC. Protein product: CASSTSGTGEQYF.

This clonotype was counted at least ten times. V and J are TRBV3-1 and TRBJ2-5; maybe TRBD1 (6 bases). Germline V lookup: CDR1 LGHDT, CDR2 YNNKEL (reference sequence). The CDR3 extends over 12 amino acids. Trimming left V 3 bases short and J 13 bases short, with 15 bases between. The CDR3 coding sequence is TGTGCCAGCAGCCAGGGGGCCGGGGCATTGTACTTC. As protein: CASSQGAGALYF.

This clonotype was counted a few times. This sequence joins TRBV10-3 and TRBJ1-5; no definite D call. The germline CDR1 and CDR2 sequences are ENHRY and SYGVKD. CDR3 size: 13 residues. V lost 0 bases and J lost 2, with 2 bases in between. This chain's CDR3 is CAISESRNQPQHF. The DNA for the CDR3 is TGTGCCATCAGTGAGTCTCGCAATCAGCCCCAGCATTTT.

This clonotype was seen a few times. The rearrangement joins TRBV11-2 to TRBJ1-4; the D gene is possibly TRBD1 (6 bases). CDR1 SGHAT and CDR2 FQNNGV come from the germline V gene. Trimming took 4 bases from V and 8 from J, leaving 17 bases between them. This CDR3 has 15 amino acids. The chain's CDR3 is CASSSYGQFGEKLFF. The CDR3 region has the DNA TGTGCCAGCAGCTCCTACGGACAGTTCGGGGAAAAACTGTTTTTT.